These 17 T cell receptor beta chains share one sample of origin, sequenced in a study of OX40 agonist ivuxolimab in advanced cancers. Sequencing used immunoSEQ multiplex PCR; TCRdb keeps in-frame clones, though not all of them. This table holds approximately 28,000 clones, 70% to 85% found once. This specimen consisted of CD4+ or CD8+ T cells sorted from blood, obtained in a trial of the OX40 agonist ivuxolimab. These receptors originate from an adult with an advanced solid tumor such as melanoma, head and neck, liver or kidney cancer.

This chain connects TRBV29-1 to TRBJ2-3; 8 bases match TRBD1. V was pared by 7 bases and J by 7 bases, with 7 bases of the junction left unmatched. CDR1 SQVTM and CDR2 ANQGSEA come from the germline V gene. The CDR3 totals 12 residues. The DNA for the CDR3 is TGCAGCGCCCAGGGGGCAGGGTATACGCAGTATTTT. Its translation: CSAQGAGYTQYF.

This clone was recorded once. V is TRBV11-3 and J is TRBJ2-5; 11 nucleotides match TRBD2. With V trimmed by 0 bases and J by 3 bases, 3 bases remained unmatched. This CDR3 has 16 amino acids. From germline, CDR1 is SGHNT and CDR2 YENEEA. In DNA form, the CDR3 reads TGTGCCAGCAGCTTAGATCGACTAGCGGGGAAAGAGACCCAGTACTTC. Amino acids: CASSLDRLAGKETQYF.

For the CDR3, the DNA is TGTGCCAGCAGTTTGGTAGGGGCCGCTGGAAACACCATATATTTT. Translating gives CASSLVGAAGNTIYF. V and J are TRBV27 and TRBJ1-3; possibly TRBD1 for D (5 bases). Trimming stripped 3 bases from V and 2 bases from J, with 11 bases between. The CDR3 is 15 amino acids. CDR1 and CDR2 from the germline V gene are MNHEY and SMNVEV (reference sequence).

The gene calls are TRBV5-1 and TRBJ2-3; 9 bases are shared with TRBD1. The length of the CDR3 is 16 residues. CDR1 and CDR2 (germline): SGHRS, YFSETQ. Trimming removed 5 bases from V and 0 bases from J; junction bases left unmatched: 7. As DNA, the CDR3 is TGCGCCAGCAGTGCGGGTACAGGGGGCAGCACAGATACGCAGTATTTT. This translates into CASSAGTGGSTDTQYF.

This clone was observed a few times. The rearrangement links TRBV19 to TRBJ2-2; D remains ambiguous. V was shortened by 2 bases and J by 3 bases, with 4 bases between the two germline ends. The CDR3 length is 13 residues. The germline V gene has CDR1 LNHDA and CDR2 SQIVND (reference sequence). The CDR3 protein is CASSILDTGELFF. The CDR3 DNA reads TGTGCCAGTAGTATATTGGACACCGGGGAGCTGTTTTTT.

This clone was counted many times. This sample also contains other DNA sequences that code for the same CDR3. The chain is built from TRBV11-2 and TRBJ2-7, with a possible D match to TRBD1 (6 bases). CDR1 SGHAT and CDR2 FQNNGV come from the germline V gene. Trimming cost V 0 bases and J 0 bases, with 12 bases left between them. The CDR3 loop spans 16 amino acids. The CDR3 loop reads CASSLERGQSSYEQYF. The CDR3 nucleotides read TGTGCCAGCAGCTTAGAAAGAGGACAGAGCTCCTACGAGCAGTACTTC.

Written as DNA, the CDR3 is TGTGCCAGCAGCTTGGAGCTCGCGAACACCGGGGAGCTGTTTTTT. Its translation is CASSLELANTGELFF. This chain links TRBV5-4 with TRBJ2-2; D is unclear. Looked up from germline, CDR1 is SGHNT and CDR2 is YYREEE (reference sequence). V was clipped by 0 bases and J by 0 bases, with 6 bases between them. The CDR3 has 15 residues.

This clone is labeled as medium-sized. The V call is TRBV27, the J call TRBJ2-1, with D possibly TRBD2 on 6 matching bases. Trimming pared 5 bases from V and 4 bases from J, leaving 12 bases between. The CDR3 contains 14 residues. Per germline, CDR1 MNHEY and CDR2 SMNVEV (reference sequence). For the CDR3, the DNA is TGTGCCAGCAGTCCAGCGGGCTCGTACAATGAGCAGTTCTTC. Encoded protein: CASSPAGSYNEQFF.

V gene TRBV4-1 combines with J gene TRBJ1-2; D gene uncertain. With 1 base removed from V and 8 bases from J, the gap between germline ends came to 17 bases. Germline CDR1 and CDR2: MGHRA and YSYEKL. This CDR3 is built from 15 residues. This CDR3 is CASSQVYHASPGYTF. In DNA, the CDR3 is TGCGCCAGCAGCCAAGTCTACCATGCCTCCCCGGGCTACACCTTC.

This clone was recorded only once. This rearrangement joins TRBV5-4 to TRBJ2-3, with D possibly being TRBD1 (5 bases). This CDR3 contains 12 residues. The ends were cut back, 4 bases at V and 3 bases at J, with 6 bases in the middle. Germline V gene sequence: CDR1 SGHNT, CDR2 YYREEE (reference sequence). CDR3 DNA: TGTGCCAGCAGCAGGGGAACAGATACGCAGTATTTT. Amino acid sequence: CASSRGTDTQYF.

CDR3 region: CASSSGLAGVEQYF. DNA for the CDR3: TGTGCCAGCAGTTCGGGACTAGCGGGGGTGGAGCAGTATTTT. The V call is TRBV27, the J call TRBJ2-3, with 14 bases identical to TRBD2. Germline loops: CDR1 MNHEY, CDR2 SMNVEV (reference sequence). J gave up 11 bases and V 4 bases, and 5 bases lay outside the gene matches. CDR3 length: 14 amino acids.

The J gene is TRBJ2-5, the V gene TRBV6-5; no definite D call. Between the trimmed V and J ends, which lost 2 bases and 4 bases, there was a span of 11 bases. The CDR3 has 14 residues. CDR1 and CDR2 from the germline V gene are MNHEY and SVGAGI. CDR3 sequence (DNA): TGTGCCAGCAGTTACCGCCCCCAGAGAGAGACCCAGTACTTC. Translating it yields CASSYRPQRETQYF.

This rearrangement joins TRBV6-6 to TRBJ1-5, with 8 bases matching TRBD1. Losses at the gene ends were 2 bases for V and 6 bases for J; bases not matched to a gene: 6. Germline loops: CDR1 MNHNY, CDR2 SVGAGI (reference sequence). This CDR3 is 15 amino acids long. CDR3 in DNA: TGTGCCAGCAGTTACCCTGACAGGGGTAGTCAGCCCCAGCATTTT. It translates to CASSYPDRGSQPQHF.

The rearrangement links TRBV7-9 to TRBJ2-1; D gene uncertain. The CDR3 contains 16 residues. Trimming pared 2 bases from V and 0 bases from J, leaving 11 bases between. Germline V lookup: CDR1 SEHNR, CDR2 FQNEAQ (reference sequence). CDR3 nucleotides: TGTGCCAGCAGCTTACTCGTCTCGAGCTCCTACAATGAGCAGTTCTTC. As protein: CASSLLVSSSYNEQFF.

V is TRBV5-5 and J is TRBJ1-1; no firm D call. V dropped 0 bases and J dropped 7 bases, with 4 bases sitting between them. Germline loops: CDR1 SGHKS, CDR2 YYEKEE (reference sequence). The length of the CDR3 is 11 residues. The CDR3 region has the DNA TGTGCCAGCAGCTTGGCCCTTGAAGCTTTCTTT. Translation: CASSLALEAFF.

This clone appeared once. The CDR3 sequence is CAWNPPWPKNIQYF. CDR3 sequence (DNA): TGTGCCTGGAACCCCCCGTGGCCGAAAAACATTCAGTACTTC. V is TRBV30 and J is TRBJ2-4; D remains unclear. V shed 4 bases and J shed 4 bases, with 14 bases lying between them. CDR1 and CDR2 from the germline V gene are GTSNPN and SVGIG (reference sequence). This CDR3 contains 14 residues.

This sequence joins TRBV28 and TRBJ2-7; D assignment may be TRBD1 or TRBD2 (6 bases each). Germline values: CDR1 MDHEN, CDR2 SYDVKM. The CDR3 is made up of 14 amino acids. V was pared by 2 bases and J by 4 bases, with 12 bases between. CDR3 nucleotide sequence: TGTGCCAGCAGTTTAAGGGGGGCATGGTACGAGCAGTACTTC. Translating it yields CASSLRGAWYEQYF.